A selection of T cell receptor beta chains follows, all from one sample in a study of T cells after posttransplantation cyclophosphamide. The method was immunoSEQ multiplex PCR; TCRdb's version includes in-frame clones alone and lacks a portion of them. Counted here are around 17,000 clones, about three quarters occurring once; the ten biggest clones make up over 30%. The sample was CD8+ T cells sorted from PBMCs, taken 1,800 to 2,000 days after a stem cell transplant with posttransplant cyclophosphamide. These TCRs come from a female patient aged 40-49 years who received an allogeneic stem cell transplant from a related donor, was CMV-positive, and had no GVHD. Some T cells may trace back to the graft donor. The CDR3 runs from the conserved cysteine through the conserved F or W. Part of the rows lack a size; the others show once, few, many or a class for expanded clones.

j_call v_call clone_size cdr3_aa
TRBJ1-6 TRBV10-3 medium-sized CAISESRQANSPLHF
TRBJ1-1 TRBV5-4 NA CASSPDTNTEAFF
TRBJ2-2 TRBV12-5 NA CASGSGQANTGELFF
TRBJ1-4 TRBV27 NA CASSFLTGHHEKLFF
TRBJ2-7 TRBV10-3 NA CAISETDTPFYEQYF
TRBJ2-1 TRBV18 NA CASSPSGGSYNEQFF
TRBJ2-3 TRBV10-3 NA CAIADYTDTQYF
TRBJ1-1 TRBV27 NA CASLYPATGFTEAFF
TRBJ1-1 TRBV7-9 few CASSHKRDSRLEAFF
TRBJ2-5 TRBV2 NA CASTPPPSAHLGGETQYF
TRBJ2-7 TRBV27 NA CASSLKGLYEQYF
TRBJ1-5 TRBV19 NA CASSRRGENQPQHF
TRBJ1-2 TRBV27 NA CASSQEGLNYGYTF
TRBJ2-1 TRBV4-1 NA CASSPYSGGAGNEQFF
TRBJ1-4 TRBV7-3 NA CASQHERGEKLFF
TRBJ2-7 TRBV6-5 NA CASSYRYVDEQYF
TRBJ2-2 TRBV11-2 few CASSLGGMELFF
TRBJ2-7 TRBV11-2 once CASSLGGDRGVGEQYF
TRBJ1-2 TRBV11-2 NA CASSLDGRRENGYTF
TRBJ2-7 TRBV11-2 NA CASSFSSGSYEQYF
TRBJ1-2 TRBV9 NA CASSGPGTSNYGYTF
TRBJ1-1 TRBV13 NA CASSTGAEAFF
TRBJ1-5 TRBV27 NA CASSSTGTGLNQPQHF
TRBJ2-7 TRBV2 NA CASDGGGPYEQYF
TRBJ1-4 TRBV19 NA CASTQNEKLFF
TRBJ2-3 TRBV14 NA CASSPRPAGGQGTQYF
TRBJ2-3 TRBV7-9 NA CASSLSPGSGGPDTQYF
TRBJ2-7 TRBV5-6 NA CASSAGAGREQYF
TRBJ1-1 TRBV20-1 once CSRGVDTEAFF
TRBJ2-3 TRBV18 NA CASSPSGSTSTDTQYF
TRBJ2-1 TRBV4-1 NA CASSQTTSGEQFF
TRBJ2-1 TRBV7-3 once CASSYQDSHNEQFF
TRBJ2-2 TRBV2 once CAGGAGGSTGELFF
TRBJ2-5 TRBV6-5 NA CASSYRPGQGSETQYF
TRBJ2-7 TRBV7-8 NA CASSRGPSYEQYF
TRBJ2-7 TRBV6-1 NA CASSESWTGAYEQYF
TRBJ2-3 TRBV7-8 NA CASSLSGGGYTDTQYF
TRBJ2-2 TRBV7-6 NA CASSRARTGVDTGELFF
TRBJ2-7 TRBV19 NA CASSIRGEGREQYF
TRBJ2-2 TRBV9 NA CASTGSPGLAGELFF
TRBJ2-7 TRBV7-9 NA CASSLTPPHEQYF
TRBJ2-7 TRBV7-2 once CASSSGTGSFEQYF
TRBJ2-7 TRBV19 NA CASSSRLYSYEQYF
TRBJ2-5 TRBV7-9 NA CASTPGLQETQYF
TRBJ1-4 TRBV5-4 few CASSSGVSNEKLFF
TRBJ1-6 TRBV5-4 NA CASSLGGGTYNSPLHF
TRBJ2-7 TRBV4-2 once CASSQESQGRDEQYF
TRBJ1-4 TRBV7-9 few CASSLANREKLFF
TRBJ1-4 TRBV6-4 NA CASSKRGSNEKLFF
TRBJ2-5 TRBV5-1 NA CASSLVDSQETQYF
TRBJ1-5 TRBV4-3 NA CASSQDGVGNQPQHF
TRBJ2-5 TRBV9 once CASSERQGALEETQYF
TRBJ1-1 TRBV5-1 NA CASSLPHEDSTEAFF
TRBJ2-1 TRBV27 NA CASSPVGQYNEQFF
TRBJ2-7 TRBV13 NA CASSNRQRVYEQYF
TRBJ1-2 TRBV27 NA CASSLSLTGGAANYGYTF
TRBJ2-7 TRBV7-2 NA CASSLGTTYEQYF
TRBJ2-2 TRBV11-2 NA CASSPTIETGELFF
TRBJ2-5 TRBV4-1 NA CASSQVAGGQETQYF
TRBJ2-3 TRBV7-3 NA CASSSNRLAGVPLWDTQYF